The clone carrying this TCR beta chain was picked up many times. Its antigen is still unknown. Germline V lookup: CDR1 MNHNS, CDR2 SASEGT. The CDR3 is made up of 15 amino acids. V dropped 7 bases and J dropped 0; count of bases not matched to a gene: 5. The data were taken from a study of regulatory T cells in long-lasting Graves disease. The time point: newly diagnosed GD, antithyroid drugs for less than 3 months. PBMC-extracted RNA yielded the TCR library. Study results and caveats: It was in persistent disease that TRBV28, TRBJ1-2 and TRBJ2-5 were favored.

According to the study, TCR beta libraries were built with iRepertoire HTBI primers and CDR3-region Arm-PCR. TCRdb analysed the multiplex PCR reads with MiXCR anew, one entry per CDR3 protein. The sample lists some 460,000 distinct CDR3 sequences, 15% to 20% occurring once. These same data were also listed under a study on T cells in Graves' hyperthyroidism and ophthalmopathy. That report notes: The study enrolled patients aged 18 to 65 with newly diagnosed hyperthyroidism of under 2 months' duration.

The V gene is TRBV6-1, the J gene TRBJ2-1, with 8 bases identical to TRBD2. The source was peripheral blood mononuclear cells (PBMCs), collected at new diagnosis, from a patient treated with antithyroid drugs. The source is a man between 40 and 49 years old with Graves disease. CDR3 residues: CASTALAVSYNEQFF. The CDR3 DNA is TGTGCCAGCACAGCACTAGCGGTCTCCTACAATGAGCAGTTCTTC.